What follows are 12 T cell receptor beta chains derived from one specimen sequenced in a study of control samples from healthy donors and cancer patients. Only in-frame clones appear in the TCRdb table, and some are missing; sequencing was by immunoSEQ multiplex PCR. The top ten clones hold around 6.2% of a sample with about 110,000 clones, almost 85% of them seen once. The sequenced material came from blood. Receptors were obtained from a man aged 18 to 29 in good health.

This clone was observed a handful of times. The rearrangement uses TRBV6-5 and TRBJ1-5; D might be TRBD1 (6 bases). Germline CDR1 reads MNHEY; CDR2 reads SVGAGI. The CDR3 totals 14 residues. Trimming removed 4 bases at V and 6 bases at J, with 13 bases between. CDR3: CASSSGQNAQPQHF. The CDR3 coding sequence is TGTGCCAGCAGTTCCGGACAGAACGCTCAGCCCCAGCATTTT.

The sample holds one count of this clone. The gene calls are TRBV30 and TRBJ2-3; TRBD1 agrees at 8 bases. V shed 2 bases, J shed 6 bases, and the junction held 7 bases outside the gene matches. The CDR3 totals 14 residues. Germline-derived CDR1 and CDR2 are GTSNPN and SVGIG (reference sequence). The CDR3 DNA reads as TGTGCCTGGAGTATCTCAGGGGGCCGGGATACGCAGTATTTT. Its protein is CAWSISGGRDTQYF.

CDR3 protein: CASSAENRGQRYNSPLHF. CDR3 bases: TGTGCCAGCAGCGCGGAGAACAGGGGGCAAAGGTATAATTCACCCCTCCACTTT. This sequence joins TRBV9 and TRBJ1-6; TRBD1 matches at 9 bases. The junction had 11 bases not matched to a gene; V was cut back by 3 bases and J by 4 bases. Per the germline V gene, CDR1 is SGDLS and CDR2 is YYNGEE. This CDR3 region has 18 residues.

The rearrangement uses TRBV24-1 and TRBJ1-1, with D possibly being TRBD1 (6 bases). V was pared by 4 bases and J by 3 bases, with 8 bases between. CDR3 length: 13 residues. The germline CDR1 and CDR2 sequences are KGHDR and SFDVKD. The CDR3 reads CATSDHRDTEAFF. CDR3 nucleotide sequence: TGTGCCACCAGTGACCACAGGGACACTGAAGCTTTCTTT.

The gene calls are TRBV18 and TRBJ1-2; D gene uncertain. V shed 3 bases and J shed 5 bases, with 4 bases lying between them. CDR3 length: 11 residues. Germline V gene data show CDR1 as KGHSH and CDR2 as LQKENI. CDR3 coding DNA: TGTGCCAGCTCACCGGATTATGGCTACACCTTC. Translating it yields CASSPDYGYTF. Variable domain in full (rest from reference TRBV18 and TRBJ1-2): NAGVMQNPRHLVRRRGQEARLRCSPMKGHSHVYWYRQLPEEGLKFMVYLQKENIIDESGMPKERFSAEFPKEGPSILRIQQVVRGDSAAYFCASSPDYGYTFGSGTRLTVV.

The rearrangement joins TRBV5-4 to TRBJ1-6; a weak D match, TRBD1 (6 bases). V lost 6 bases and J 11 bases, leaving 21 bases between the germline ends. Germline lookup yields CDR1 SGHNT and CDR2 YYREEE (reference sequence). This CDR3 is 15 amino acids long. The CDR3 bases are TGTGCCAGCACCGGGTCAGGGGAATTGGTGACACCCCTCCACTTT. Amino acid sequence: CASTGSGELVTPLHF.

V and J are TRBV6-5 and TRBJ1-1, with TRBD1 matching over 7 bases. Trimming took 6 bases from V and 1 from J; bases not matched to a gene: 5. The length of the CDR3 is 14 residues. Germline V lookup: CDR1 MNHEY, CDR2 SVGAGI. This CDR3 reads CASSYQGENTEAFF. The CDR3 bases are TGTGCCAGCAGCTATCAGGGGGAGAACACTGAAGCTTTCTTT.

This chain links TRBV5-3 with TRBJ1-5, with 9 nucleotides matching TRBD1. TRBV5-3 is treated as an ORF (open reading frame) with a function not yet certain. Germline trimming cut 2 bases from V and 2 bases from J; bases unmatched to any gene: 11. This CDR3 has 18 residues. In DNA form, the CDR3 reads TGTGCCAGAAGCTTCCCGTCTCAGGACAGGGGATGCAATCAGCCCCAGCATTTT. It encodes CARSFPSQDRGCNQPQHF.

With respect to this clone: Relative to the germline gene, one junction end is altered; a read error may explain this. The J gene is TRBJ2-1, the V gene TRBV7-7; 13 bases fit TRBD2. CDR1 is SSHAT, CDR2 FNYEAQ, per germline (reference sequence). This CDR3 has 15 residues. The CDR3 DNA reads TGTGCTAGCAGCGTGGGACTAGCGGGATACAATGAGCAGTTCTTC. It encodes CASSVGLAGYNEQFF.

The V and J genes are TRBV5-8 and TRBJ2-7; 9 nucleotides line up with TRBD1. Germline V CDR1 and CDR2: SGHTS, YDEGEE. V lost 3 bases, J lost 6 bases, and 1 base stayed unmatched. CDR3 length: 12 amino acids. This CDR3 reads CASSWGQGEQYV. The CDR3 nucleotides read TGTGCCAGCAGCTGGGGACAGGGCGAGCAGTACGTC.

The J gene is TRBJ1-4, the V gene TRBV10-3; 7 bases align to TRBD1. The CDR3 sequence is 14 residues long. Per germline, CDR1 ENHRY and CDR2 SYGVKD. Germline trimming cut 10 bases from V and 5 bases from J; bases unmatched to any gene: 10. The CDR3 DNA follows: TGTGCCACCTCGCGAGGGACAGAGAATGAAAAACTGTTTTTT. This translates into CATSRGTENEKLFF.

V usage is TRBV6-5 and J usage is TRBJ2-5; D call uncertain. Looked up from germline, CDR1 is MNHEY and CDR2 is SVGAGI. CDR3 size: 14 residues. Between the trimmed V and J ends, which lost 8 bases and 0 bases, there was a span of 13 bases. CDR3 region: CASSNYLNQETQYF. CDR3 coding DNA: TGTGCCAGCTCCAACTATTTAAACCAAGAGACCCAGTACTTC.